This is a list of T cell receptor beta chains from one sample in a study of CD8+ T cells in alopecia areata. The method was immunoSEQ multiplex PCR; TCRdb's version includes in-frame clones alone and lacks a portion of them. Here the sample spans around 250,000 clones, around two thirds being singletons. The sequenced sample was CD4+ T cells sorted from blood, obtained at week 0. The receptors shown here come from a human donor with alopecia areata. The CDR3 runs from the conserved cysteine through the conserved F or W. A D gene is named only where the DNA matches it firmly. The size field is filled for only some rows; it gives once, few, many or a size class.

DNA | CDR3 | D | size | J | V
TGCAGCGGCTGGACAGGGGGCGACGTGGCTTTCTTT | CSGWTGGDVAFF | TRBD1 | - | TRBJ1-1 | TRBV29-1
TGTGCCAGCAGCCAAGAGGGGACTAGCGGGCCCTACGAGCAGTACTTC | CASSQEGTSGPYEQYF | TRBD2 | few | TRBJ2-7 | TRBV4-2
TGCGCCAGCAGCTCGGCAGGGTTGGGGGACAGGGGTTTAAGCACTGAAGCTTTCTTT | CASSSAGLGDRGLSTEAFF | TRBD1 | - | TRBJ1-1 | TRBV5-1
TGCGCCAGCAGCCGACAGGGGGCGTTTTGGGATGGCTACACCTTC | CASSRQGAFWDGYTF | TRBD1 | few | TRBJ1-2 | TRBV4-3
TGTGCCTGGAGTGTACGAATCTTACCGTACGAGCAGTACTTC | CAWSVRILPYEQYF | - | few | TRBJ2-7 | TRBV30
TGTGCCAGCTCACCGGGGGCAGGTCAGCCCCAGCATTTT | CASSPGAGQPQHF | - | - | TRBJ1-5 | TRBV18
TGCGCCAGCAGCTCGGGTGGGGGCCCCTACGAGCAGTACTTC | CASSSGGGPYEQYF | - | - | TRBJ2-7 | TRBV5-1
TGTGCCAGCAGTTACTCGGGGAGGAACACTGAAGCTTTCTTT | CASSYSGRNTEAFF | - | - | TRBJ1-1 | TRBV6-5
TGTGCCAGCAGCGTCGAGGGACTAGGCACAGATACGCAGTATTTT | CASSVEGLGTDTQYF | TRBD2 | once | TRBJ2-3 | TRBV9
TGTGCCAGCTCACCACTGTGGGGACACGGACTGTTTTTT | CASSPLWGHGLFF | - | - | TRBJ1-4 | TRBV18
TGCAGCGTTGCTCAGGACAGGGACTGGAACACCGGGGAGCTGTTTTTT | CSVAQDRDWNTGELFF | TRBD1 | - | TRBJ2-2 | TRBV29-1
TGCAGCGCTCGGACCCACGACTCGACCCAGTACTTC | CSARTHDSTQYF | - | few | TRBJ2-5 | TRBV29-1
TGCAGCGTTGCCGGGTTCCCTAGTGGCTACACCTTC | CSVAGFPSGYTF | - | - | TRBJ1-2 | TRBV29-1
TGTGCCAGCAGCCCCGGACAGGGGGCTGATAATTCACCCCTCCACTTT | CASSPGQGADNSPLHF | TRBD1 | - | TRBJ1-6 | TRBV7-9
TGCAGCGTAGGACAGGGACCGTATGTCTACACCTTC | CSVGQGPYVYTF | TRBD1 | once | TRBJ1-2 | TRBV29-1
TGTGCCAGCAGTGAATACCTAGCGGAGTACGAGCAGTACTTC | CASSEYLAEYEQYF | TRBD2 | - | TRBJ2-7 | TRBV6-1
TGTGCCAGCAGTGCCAGGGCTTTGAACACTGAAGCTTTCTTT | CASSARALNTEAFF | - | - | TRBJ1-1 | TRBV2
TGCAGCGTTGAAGGGACACTCTCTGGAAACACCATATATTTT | CSVEGTLSGNTIYF | - | - | TRBJ1-3 | TRBV29-1
TGCAGCGTCAGCGACAGGCTGAACACCGGGGAGCTGTTTTTT | CSVSDRLNTGELFF | - | - | TRBJ2-2 | TRBV29-1
TGTGCCAGCAGCCAAGGGGGGACGGAAATCTACAATGAGCAGTTCTTC | CASSQGGTEIYNEQFF | - | few | TRBJ2-1 | TRBV4-2
TGTGCCTGGAGTGACGGAGGTATTAGGTACACCGAAGCTTTCTTT | CAWSDGGIRYTEAFF | - | few | TRBJ1-1 | TRBV30
TGTGCCTGGAGTGTACTTCAGTCTCCGGGAAACACCATATATTTT | CAWSVLQSPGNTIYF | - | - | TRBJ1-3 | TRBV30
TGCAGCGTTGAAAGGCAGGGGCCCTACAATGAGCAGTTCTTC | CSVERQGPYNEQFF | - | - | TRBJ2-1 | TRBV29-1
TGTGCCAGCAGCTTGACACAGGGAATTACTAACTATGGCTACACCTTC | CASSLTQGITNYGYTF | - | many | TRBJ1-2 | TRBV7-2
TGCGCCAGCAGCTGGGGACAGCCTGAGACCCAGTACTTC | CASSWGQPETQYF | TRBD1 | - | TRBJ2-5 | TRBV5-1
TGTGCCAGCAGGGAAGACTACTATGGCTACACCTTC | CASREDYYGYTF | - | once | TRBJ1-2 | TRBV2
TGTGCCAGCAGTCTCCACAGGGGCTCCTACGAGCAGTACTTC | CASSLHRGSYEQYF | TRBD1 | - | TRBJ2-7 | TRBV27
TGCAGCACGGGACAGGGCAATCGAGAGACCCAGTACTTC | CSTGQGNRETQYF | TRBD1 | - | TRBJ2-5 | TRBV29-1
TGTGCCAGCAGCGCCTCTCCGTCGGGAAGCTACACCTTC | CASSASPSGSYTF | - | - | TRBJ1-2 | TRBV9
TGCAGCGGGGTTACAGGGGGACCTGAAGCTTTCTTT | CSGVTGGPEAFF | TRBD1 | - | TRBJ1-1 | TRBV29-1
TGTGCCAGCAGCTTAGCCCCCACTAGCGGGGGGGCCAATGAGCAGTTCTTC | CASSLAPTSGGANEQFF | TRBD2 | - | TRBJ2-1 | TRBV7-9
TGCAGCGTTGGGACCACCGGGGAGCTGTTTTTT | CSVGTTGELFF | - | - | TRBJ2-2 | TRBV29-1
TGCAGCTTGGGACGTCTACTCACAGATACGCAGTATTTT | CSLGRLLTDTQYF | - | few | TRBJ2-3 | TRBV29-1
TGCGCCAGCAGTCACCCCCGGACAGGGGGCTACACCTTC | CASSHPRTGGYTF | TRBD1 | - | TRBJ1-2 | TRBV23-1
TGTGCCAGCAGCTTGGCAGGCGGGGGGGCCTACAATGAGCAGTTCTTC | CASSLAGGGAYNEQFF | TRBD2 | - | TRBJ2-1 | TRBV5-4
TGTGCCAGCAGCTTATTAGACGGGAACACCGGGGAGCTGTTTTTT | CASSLLDGNTGELFF | - | few | TRBJ2-2 | TRBV7-8
TGTGCCAGTCAAACAGGGAGGATAAGCACCGGGGAGCTGTTTTTT | CASQTGRISTGELFF | - | few | TRBJ2-2 | TRBV19
TGTGCCAGCAGCTTAACGGGCAGCACTGAAGCTTTCTTT | CASSLTGSTEAFF | - | - | TRBJ1-1 | TRBV7-8
TGTGCCAGCAGCTTAGGACAGGGACGTGAAGCTTTCTTT | CASSLGQGREAFF | TRBD1 | - | TRBJ1-1 | TRBV7-9
TGCAGCGTTGGCACTAGCAATCAGCCCCAGCATTTT | CSVGTSNQPQHF | - | once | TRBJ1-5 | TRBV29-1
TGTGCCTGGAGTGTCAGACAGGGGGAGACCCAGTACTTC | CAWSVRQGETQYF | TRBD1 | - | TRBJ2-5 | TRBV30